These 5 T cell receptor beta chains were sequenced from one sample in a study of CD8 T cells in Susac syndrome. RNA was extracted with the RNeasy kit, and a quantity of roughly 0.45 to 1 ug was reverse transcribed using random hexamers. In TCRdb, the immunoSEQ multiplex PCR reads were re-called with MiXCR into one record per CDR3 protein. This sample yields roughly 120,000 distinct CDR3 sequences, of which roughly 92% are seen a single time; more than 0.09% belongs to the top ten. The material sequenced was CD4+ T cells from PBMCs. The receptors come from a human donor in good health.

The rearrangement uses TRBV7-2 and TRBJ2-1; D not certain. Trimming took 1 base from V and 6 from J, leaving 10 bases between them. There are 14 residues in the CDR3. Germline lookup yields CDR1 SGHTA and CDR2 FQGNSA. CDR3 nucleotides: TGTGCCAGCAGCTTAGTAAGGGTATCCAATGAGCAGTTCTTC. Residues: CASSLVRVSNEQFF. The full variable domain, its missing parts supplied by reference TRBV7-2 and TRBJ2-1, is GAGVSQSPSNKVTEKGKDVELRCDPISGHTALYWYRQSLGQGLEFLIYFQGNSAPDKSGLPSDRFSAERTGGSVSTLTIQRTQQEDSAVYLCASSLVRVSNEQFFGPGTRLTVL.

This clonotype has just one count. This chain links TRBV20-1 with TRBJ2-2; possible D gene TRBD2, 5 bases. V was cut by 1 base and J by 5 bases, with 5 bases left in between. The length of the CDR3 is 12 residues. The germline CDR1 and CDR2 sequences are DFQATT and SNEGSKA (reference sequence). The CDR3 nucleotides are TGCAGTGCTAGAGGAGGGACCGGGGAGCTGTTTTTT. As protein: CSARGGTGELFF.

The chain carries TRBV30 and TRBJ2-7; D remains unclear. Germline-derived CDR1 and CDR2 are GTSNPN and SVGIG (reference sequence). The CDR3 totals 8 residues. Deletions cut 7 bases from V and 2 bases from J, with 0 bases between. The CDR3 spells CASYEQYF. CDR3 nucleotide sequence: TGTGCCTCCTACGAGCAGTACTTC.

DNA for the CDR3: TGTGCCAGCAGCTTGGCGAACAGGGTAAACAATGAGCAGTTCTTC. The encoded protein is CASSLANRVNNEQFF. This chain uses TRBV7-9 with TRBJ2-1; perhaps TRBD1 as D (6 bases). CDR3 size: 15 residues. Germline CDR1 SEHNR, CDR2 FQNEAQ (reference sequence). V was trimmed by 3 bases and J by 5 bases, leaving 14 bases between them.

The chain recombines TRBV24-1 with TRBJ1-2; 8 nucleotides agree with TRBD1. CDR1 is KGHDR, CDR2 SFDVKD, per germline. With 4 bases clipped from V and 6 bases from J, the junction kept 9 bases outside the gene matches. The CDR3 spans 15 residues. The DNA for the CDR3 is TGTGCCACCAGTGACCCGGGGACAGGCCTGGATGGCTACACCTTC. It is translated as CATSDPGTGLDGYTF.